Given below is one TCR beta chain in context. Its specificity is not known. RNA, once extracted, was reverse transcribed into cDNA for use as the sequencing template. Libraries were prepared by immunoSEQ multiplex PCR; TCRdb keeps only in-frame clonotypes and omits some of them. The sample comprises 150,000 to 200,000 clones, 51% of which are singletons, and about 9.5% rests with the top ten. Indicated treatment: oral pan-JAK inhibitor, 5-10 mg twice daily. This record comes from a study of CD8+ T cells in alopecia areata. Study overall: Tofacitinib lasted 6 to 18 months, then 6 months off drug. Overall study findings and caveats: Sequencing of scalp tissue also captures the resident alphabeta T cells of normal skin. A great number of expanded lesional clones endured in scalp and blood during tofacitinib. Elevated clonality characterized lesional scalp relative to normal scalp, particularly in alopecia totalis/universalis.

In germline, CDR1 is SEHNR, CDR2 FQNEAQ (reference sequence). Deletions cut 4 bases from V and 4 bases from J, with 13 bases between. The CDR3 runs 14 residues. The chain joins TRBV7-9 to TRBJ2-5; D is ambiguous. Material: CD8+ T cells sorted from blood, obtained at roughly week 52, from a patient treated with tofacitinib. This sequence originates from a human donor with alopecia areata. In DNA form, the CDR3 reads TGTGCCAGCAGCTCACCCGGGCGCGGAGAGACCCAGTACTTC. Amino acid sequence: CASSSPGRGETQYF.